This is a list of T cell receptor beta chains from one sample in a study of blood T cell repertoires in COVID-19. The repertoire was sequenced with immunoSEQ multiplex PCR; TCRdb's copy has only in-frame clones and lacks some. The table records roughly 150,000 clones, more than 75% of them present only once. Sequencing input: peripheral blood. The receptors derive from a woman aged 70-85 years with COVID-19, enrolled during active disease. CDR3s leave out the opening cysteine and the closing phenylalanine or tryptophan. The order of the fields is CDR3 length, V gene, clone size, J gene, CDR3 protein. The listing skips clone size in some rows; elsewhere it reads once, few, many or a size class.

len: 12
v_gene: TRBV2
abundance: NA
j_gene: TRBJ2-5
CDR3aa: ASRRTSGQETQY

len: 11
v_gene: TRBV28
abundance: NA
j_gene: TRBJ2-3
CDR3aa: ASSSSGVVTQY

len: 13
v_gene: TRBV5-5
abundance: NA
j_gene: TRBJ2-7
CDR3aa: ASSLETSAAYEQY

len: 10
v_gene: TRBV6-2/TRBV6-3
abundance: NA
j_gene: TRBJ2-7
CDR3aa: ASSSLAGEQY

len: 13
v_gene: TRBV15
abundance: NA
j_gene: TRBJ1-2
CDR3aa: ATSRDRIANYGYT

len: 15
v_gene: TRBV4-1
abundance: NA
j_gene: TRBJ1-6
CDR3aa: ASSQGRARGRNSPLH

len: 13
v_gene: TRBV11-2
abundance: once
j_gene: TRBJ1-6
CDR3aa: ASSLDVAGNSPLH

len: 12
v_gene: TRBV28
abundance: NA
j_gene: TRBJ1-5
CDR3aa: ASSLRGRIQPQH

len: 13
v_gene: TRBV5-6
abundance: NA
j_gene: TRBJ2-7
CDR3aa: ASSLGGGGRYEQY

len: 11
v_gene: TRBV27
abundance: NA
j_gene: TRBJ1-2
CDR3aa: ASSLSDRAGYT

len: 16
v_gene: TRBV3-1/TRBV3-2
abundance: NA
j_gene: TRBJ2-2
CDR3aa: ASSQDTVAAGRPGELF

len: 11
v_gene: TRBV5-1
abundance: few
j_gene: TRBJ1-5
CDR3aa: ASSLAGGQPQH

len: 14
v_gene: TRBV3-1/TRBV3-2
abundance: NA
j_gene: TRBJ1-6
CDR3aa: ASRLDSSSYNSPLH

len: 12
v_gene: TRBV2
abundance: once
j_gene: TRBJ1-4
CDR3aa: ASSERRADEKLF

len: 12
v_gene: TRBV5-1
abundance: NA
j_gene: TRBJ1-2
CDR3aa: ASSLGQGFYGYT

len: 10
v_gene: TRBV6-6
abundance: once
j_gene: TRBJ1-2
CDR3aa: ASSYPDSPRT

len: 12
v_gene: TRBV5-1
abundance: NA
j_gene: TRBJ2-1
CDR3aa: ASRRGGVDNEQF

len: 15
v_gene: TRBV7-3
abundance: NA
j_gene: TRBJ2-5
CDR3aa: ASSLTGRQGSGETQY

len: 14
v_gene: TRBV7-8
abundance: NA
j_gene: TRBJ1-4
CDR3aa: ASSFEGIATNEKLF

len: 16
v_gene: TRBV18
abundance: NA
j_gene: TRBJ1-6
CDR3aa: ASSPTGGRGSYNSPLH

len: 15
v_gene: TRBV4-1
abundance: NA
j_gene: TRBJ2-3
CDR3aa: ASSATGTSGGADTQY

len: 12
v_gene: TRBV7-2
abundance: NA
j_gene: TRBJ2-1
CDR3aa: ASSPVRAGGLMF

len: 12
v_gene: TRBV7-9
abundance: NA
j_gene: TRBJ1-6
CDR3aa: ASRATGKSSPLH

len: 13
v_gene: TRBV3-1/TRBV3-2
abundance: NA
j_gene: TRBJ1-2
CDR3aa: ASSPTSGTNYGYT

len: 16
v_gene: TRBV28
abundance: NA
j_gene: TRBJ1-5
CDR3aa: ASNNPGTGVRSNQPQH

len: 11
v_gene: TRBV5-1
abundance: NA
j_gene: TRBJ1-2
CDR3aa: ASSYPAADGYT

len: 9
v_gene: TRBV19
abundance: NA
j_gene: TRBJ1-3
CDR3aa: ASRGGNTIY

len: 11
v_gene: TRBV30
abundance: once
j_gene: TRBJ1-6
CDR3aa: AWSGQKNSPLH

len: 13
v_gene: TRBV6-5
abundance: few
j_gene: TRBJ1-2
CDR3aa: ASSYSGAQGYGYT

len: 14
v_gene: TRBV5-1
abundance: few
j_gene: TRBJ2-7
CDR3aa: ASSLAPGQARHEQY

len: 14
v_gene: TRBV2
abundance: NA
j_gene: TRBJ1-5
CDR3aa: ASSDRSVGGFQPQH

len: 13
v_gene: TRBV11-2
abundance: NA
j_gene: TRBJ2-1
CDR3aa: ASSPEQRVNNEQF

len: 11
v_gene: TRBV6-5
abundance: NA
j_gene: TRBJ1-1
CDR3aa: ASSPGQLTEAF

len: 11
v_gene: TRBV12-3/TRBV12-4
abundance: NA
j_gene: TRBJ2-5
CDR3aa: ASSPEAPETQY

len: 13
v_gene: TRBV27
abundance: NA
j_gene: TRBJ1-1
CDR3aa: ASRPLPLANTEAF

len: 13
v_gene: TRBV28
abundance: many
j_gene: TRBJ2-7
CDR3aa: ASSPPSGSLNEQY

len: 10
v_gene: TRBV25-1
abundance: NA
j_gene: TRBJ2-7
CDR3aa: ASLGDNYEQY

len: 14
v_gene: TRBV5-1
abundance: NA
j_gene: TRBJ1-2
CDR3aa: ASSLYLDRPNYGYT

len: 11
v_gene: TRBV12-3/TRBV12-4
abundance: NA
j_gene: TRBJ1-2
CDR3aa: ASSTGQGRGYT

len: 16
v_gene: TRBV19
abundance: NA
j_gene: TRBJ1-1
CDR3aa: ASSLHLDRGRRYTEAF

len: 14
v_gene: TRBV27
abundance: NA
j_gene: TRBJ1-1
CDR3aa: ASSYTPDRANTEAF